This entry is about one TCR beta chain. The data originate from a study of T cell repertoires in cytomegalovirus infection. Turning to the study itself: Through public TCR beta signatures, both CMV infection and matching HLA type were indicated.

From germline, CDR1 is DFQATT and CDR2 SNEGSKA (reference sequence). J lost 0 bases, V lost 6 bases, and 9 bases had no gene match. This CDR3 is 15 amino acids long. TCRdb re-called the reads with MiXCR, one entry per CDR3 protein. The data contain about 100,000 distinct CDR3 sequences, 23% of them seen just once; the ten biggest clones take up approximately 39%. The sequencing sample was made of CD8+ T cells from PBMCs. This TCR was sampled from a human donor in good health (CMV status not recorded). Some clones in this sample may be carry-over from other donors' samples. This rearrangement joins TRBV20-1 to TRBJ2-3; 7 nucleotides line up with TRBD2. CDR3 sequence: CSAGDYQGSTDTQYF. DNA for the CDR3: TGCAGTGCCGGGGACTACCAAGGGAGCACAGATACGCAGTATTTT.